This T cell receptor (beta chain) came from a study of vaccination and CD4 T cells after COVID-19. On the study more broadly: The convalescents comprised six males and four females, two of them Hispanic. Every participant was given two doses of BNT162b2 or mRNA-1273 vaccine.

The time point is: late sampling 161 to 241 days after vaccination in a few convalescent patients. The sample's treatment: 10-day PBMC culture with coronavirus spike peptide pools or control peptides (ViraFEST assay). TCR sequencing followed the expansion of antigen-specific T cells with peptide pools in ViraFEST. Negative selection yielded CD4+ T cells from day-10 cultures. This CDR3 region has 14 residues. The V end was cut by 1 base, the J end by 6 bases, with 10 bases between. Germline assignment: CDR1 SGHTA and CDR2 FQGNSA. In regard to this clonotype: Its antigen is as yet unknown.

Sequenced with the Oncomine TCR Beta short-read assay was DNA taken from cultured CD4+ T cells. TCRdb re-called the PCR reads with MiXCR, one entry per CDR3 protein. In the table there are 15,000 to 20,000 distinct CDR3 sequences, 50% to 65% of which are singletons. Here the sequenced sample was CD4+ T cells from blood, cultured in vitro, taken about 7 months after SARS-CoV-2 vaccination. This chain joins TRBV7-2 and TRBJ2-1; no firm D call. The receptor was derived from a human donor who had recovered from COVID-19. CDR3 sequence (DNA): TGTGCCAGCAGCTTAGTAGTAGTTACCAATGAGCAGTTCTTC. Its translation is CASSLVVVTNEQFF.